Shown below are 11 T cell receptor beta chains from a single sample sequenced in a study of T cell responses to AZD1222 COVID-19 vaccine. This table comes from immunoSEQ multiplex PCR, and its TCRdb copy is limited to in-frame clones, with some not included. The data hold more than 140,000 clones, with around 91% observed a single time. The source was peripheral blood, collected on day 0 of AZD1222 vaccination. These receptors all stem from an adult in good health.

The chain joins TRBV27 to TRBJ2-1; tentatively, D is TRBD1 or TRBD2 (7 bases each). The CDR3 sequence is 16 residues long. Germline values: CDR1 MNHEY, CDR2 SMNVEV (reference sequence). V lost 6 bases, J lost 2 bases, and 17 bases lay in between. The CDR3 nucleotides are TGTGCCAGCAGCCGGGGGGAGGGGGCGCCCTACAATGAGCAGTTCTTC. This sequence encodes CASSRGEGAPYNEQFF.

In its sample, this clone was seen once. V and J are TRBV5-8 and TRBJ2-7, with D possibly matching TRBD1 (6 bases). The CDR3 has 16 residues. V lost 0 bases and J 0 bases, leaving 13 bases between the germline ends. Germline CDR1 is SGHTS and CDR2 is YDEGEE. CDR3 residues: CASSLGWDTSSYEQYF. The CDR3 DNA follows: TGTGCCAGCAGCTTGGGGTGGGACACCTCCTCCTACGAGCAGTACTTC.

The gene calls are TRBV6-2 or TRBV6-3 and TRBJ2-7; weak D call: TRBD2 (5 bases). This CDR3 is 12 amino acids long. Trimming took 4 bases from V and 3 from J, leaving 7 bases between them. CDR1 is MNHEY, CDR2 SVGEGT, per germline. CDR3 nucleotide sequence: TGTGCCAGCAGTTTACGGGGCTACGAGCAGTACTTC. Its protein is CASSLRGYEQYF.

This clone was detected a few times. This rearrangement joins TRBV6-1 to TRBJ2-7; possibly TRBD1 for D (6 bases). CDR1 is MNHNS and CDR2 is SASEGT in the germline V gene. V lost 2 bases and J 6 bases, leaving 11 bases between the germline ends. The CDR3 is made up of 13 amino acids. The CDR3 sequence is CASSERTDGEQYF. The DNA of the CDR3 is TGTGCCAGCAGTGAACGGACAGATGGCGAGCAGTACTTC.

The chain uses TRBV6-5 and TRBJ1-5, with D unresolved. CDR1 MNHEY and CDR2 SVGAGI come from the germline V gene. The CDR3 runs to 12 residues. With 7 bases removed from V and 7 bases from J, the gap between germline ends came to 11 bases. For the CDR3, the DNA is TGTGCCAGCATCGAGGGTTGGCAGCCCCAGCATTTT. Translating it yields CASIEGWQPQHF.

The CDR3 DNA reads as TGTGCCAGCAGCCCCGTCCCAGGGACCAGAACGAGAAACTATGGCTACACCTTC. Translated, it gives CASSPVPGTRTRNYGYTF. V is TRBV7-2 and J is TRBJ1-2, with D possibly matching TRBD1 (5 bases). The CDR3 contains 18 residues. From germline, CDR1 is SGHTA and CDR2 FQGNSA. Deletions cut 5 bases from V and 2 bases from J, with 24 bases between.

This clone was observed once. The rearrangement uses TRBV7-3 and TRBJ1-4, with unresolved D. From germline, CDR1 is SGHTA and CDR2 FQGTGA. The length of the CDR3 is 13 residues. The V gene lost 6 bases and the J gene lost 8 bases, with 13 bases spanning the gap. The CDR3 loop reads CASSRGFTEKLFF. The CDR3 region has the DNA TGTGCCAGCAGTCGAGGATTTACCGAAAAACTGTTTTTT.

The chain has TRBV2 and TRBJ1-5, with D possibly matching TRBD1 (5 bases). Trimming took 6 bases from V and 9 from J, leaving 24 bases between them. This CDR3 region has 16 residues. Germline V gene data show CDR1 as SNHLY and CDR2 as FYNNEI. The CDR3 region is CASRLSGESGSSPQHF. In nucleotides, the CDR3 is TGTGCCAGCAGACTCTCGGGGGAGTCGGGTTCGTCGCCCCAGCATTTT.

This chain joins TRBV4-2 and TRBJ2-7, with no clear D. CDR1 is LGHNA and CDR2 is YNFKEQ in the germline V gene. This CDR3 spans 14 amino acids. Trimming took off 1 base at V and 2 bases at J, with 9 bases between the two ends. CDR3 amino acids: CASSQVGSPYEQYF. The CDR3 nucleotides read TGTGCCAGCAGCCAAGTCGGATCCCCCTACGAGCAGTACTTC.

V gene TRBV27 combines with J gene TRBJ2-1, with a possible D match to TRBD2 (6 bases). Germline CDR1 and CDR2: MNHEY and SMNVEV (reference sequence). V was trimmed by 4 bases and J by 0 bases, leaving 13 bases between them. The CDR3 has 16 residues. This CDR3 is CASSSTSSSSYNEQFF. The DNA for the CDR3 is TGTGCCAGCAGTTCTACTAGCTCTAGCTCCTACAATGAGCAGTTCTTC.

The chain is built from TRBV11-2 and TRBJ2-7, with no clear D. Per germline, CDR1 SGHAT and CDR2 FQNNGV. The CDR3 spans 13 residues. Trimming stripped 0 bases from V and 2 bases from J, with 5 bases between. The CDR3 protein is CASSLEATYEQYF. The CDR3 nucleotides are TGTGCCAGCAGCTTAGAGGCCACCTACGAGCAGTACTTC. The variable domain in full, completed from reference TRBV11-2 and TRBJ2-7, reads EAGVAQSPRYKIIEKRQSVAFWCNPISGHATLYWYQQILGQGPKLLIQFQNNGVVDDSQLPKDRFSAERLKGVDSTLKIQPAKLEDSAVYLCASSLEATYEQYFGPGTRLTVT.